A selection of T cell receptor beta chains follows, all from one sample in a study of CD8 T cells in ankylosing spondylitis. MiXCR was run by TCRdb on the 5' RACE reads, yielding one entry per CDR3 protein. The sample yields about 64,000 distinct CDR3 sequences, around 6.4% seen once. The sample consisted of synovial fluid, either unsorted or a sorted T cell fraction (not recorded which). All receptors come from a male donor with ankylosing spondylitis. CDR3s include the opening cysteine and the closing phenylalanine or tryptophan. Each record gives: CDR3 protein, CDR3 DNA, J gene, CDR3 length, V gene, D gene, clone size. A D gene is named only where the DNA matches it firmly. Not every row has a clone size; where given, it reads once, few, many or a size class.

CASSPELDSPLHF,TGTGCCAGCAGCCCCGAATTGGATTCACCCCTCCACTTT,TRBJ1-6,13,TRBV7-9,NA,NA
CASSLEGLGGTDTQYF,TGTGCCAGCAGCTTAGAGGGACTAGGGGGCACAGATACGCAGTATTTT,TRBJ2-3,16,TRBV7-9,TRBD2,once
CASGGRTSGEETQYF,TGTGCCAGCGGGGGGCGGACTAGCGGAGAAGAGACCCAGTACTTC,TRBJ2-5,15,TRBV2,TRBD2,NA
CASSLAVDSTEAFF,TGTGCCAGCAGCTTAGCAGTCGACAGCACTGAAGCTTTCTTT,TRBJ1-1,14,TRBV7-6,NA,many
CAISREAGGTGELFF,TGTGCCATCAGCCGGGAGGCAGGTGGTACCGGGGAGCTGTTTTTT,TRBJ2-2,15,TRBV10-3,TRBD2,many
CASRGTGTEAFF,TGTGCCAGCAGGGGGACAGGAACTGAAGCTTTCTTT,TRBJ1-1,12,TRBV3-1,TRBD1,few
CASSSGQGTDTQYF,TGTGCCAGCAGCTCAGGACAGGGCACAGATACGCAGTATTTT,TRBJ2-3,14,TRBV7-3,TRBD1,many
CATSRGGENIQYF,TGTGCCACCAGCAGAGGGGGAGAAAACATTCAGTACTTC,TRBJ2-4,13,TRBV15,NA,many
CASSWAPTGNGYEQYF,TGTGCCAGCAGTTGGGCCCCCACGGGTAACGGCTACGAGCAGTACTTC,TRBJ2-7,16,TRBV12-3/TRBV12-4,NA,NA
CASSLDGNNQPQHF,TGCGCCAGCAGCTTGGACGGTAACAATCAGCCCCAGCATTTT,TRBJ1-5,14,TRBV5-1,NA,many
CSARRGDGLQGPQHF,TGCAGTGCTAGGAGGGGAGACGGCTTACAGGGGCCCCAGCATTTT,TRBJ1-5,15,TRBV20-1,NA,many
CASSLGGDYRETQYF,TGTGCCAGCAGCTTAGGGGGAGACTACCGGGAGACCCAGTACTTC,TRBJ2-5,15,TRBV7-2,NA,few
CSVEGGLAGNNEQFF,TGCAGCGTTGAAGGGGGACTAGCGGGTAACAATGAGCAGTTCTTC,TRBJ2-1,15,TRBV29-1,TRBD2,many
CAGRTGYETGELFF,TGTGCCGGGAGGACAGGGTACGAGACCGGGGAGCTGTTTTTT,TRBJ2-2,14,TRBV19,TRBD1,NA
CASSPVNSPLHF,TGTGCCAGCAGCCCGGTGAACTCACCCCTCCACTTT,TRBJ1-6,12,TRBV7-6,NA,many
CASSFSPVAYNEQFF,TGTGCCAGCAGCTTCTCCCCCGTGGCCTACAATGAGCAGTTCTTC,TRBJ2-1,15,TRBV5-5,NA,NA
CASSVDIGYTGELFF,TGTGCCAGCAGCGTAGATATCGGTTACACCGGGGAGCTGTTTTTT,TRBJ2-2,15,TRBV9,NA,many
CSGGHVRAETQYF,TGCAGCGGTGGCCATGTTCGGGCAGAGACCCAGTACTTC,TRBJ2-5,13,TRBV29-1,NA,few
CSVEISGRGTYEQYF,TGCAGCGTTGAAATCTCGGGTCGGGGGACCTACGAGCAGTACTTC,TRBJ2-7,15,TRBV29-1,NA,many
CASSYVGTRVSGANVLTF,TGTGCCAGCAGTTATGTAGGGACACGGGTTTCTGGGGCCAACGTCCTGACTTTC,TRBJ2-6,18,TRBV6-5,NA,NA
CASSTRTGRRQPQHF,TGTGCCAGCAGTACTCGGACGGGCCGAAGGCAGCCCCAGCATTTT,TRBJ1-5,15,TRBV12-3/TRBV12-4,NA,few
CASSLGRGSQPQHF,TGTGCCAGCAGTTTAGGAAGGGGTAGTCAGCCCCAGCATTTT,TRBJ1-5,14,TRBV12-3/TRBV12-4,NA,many